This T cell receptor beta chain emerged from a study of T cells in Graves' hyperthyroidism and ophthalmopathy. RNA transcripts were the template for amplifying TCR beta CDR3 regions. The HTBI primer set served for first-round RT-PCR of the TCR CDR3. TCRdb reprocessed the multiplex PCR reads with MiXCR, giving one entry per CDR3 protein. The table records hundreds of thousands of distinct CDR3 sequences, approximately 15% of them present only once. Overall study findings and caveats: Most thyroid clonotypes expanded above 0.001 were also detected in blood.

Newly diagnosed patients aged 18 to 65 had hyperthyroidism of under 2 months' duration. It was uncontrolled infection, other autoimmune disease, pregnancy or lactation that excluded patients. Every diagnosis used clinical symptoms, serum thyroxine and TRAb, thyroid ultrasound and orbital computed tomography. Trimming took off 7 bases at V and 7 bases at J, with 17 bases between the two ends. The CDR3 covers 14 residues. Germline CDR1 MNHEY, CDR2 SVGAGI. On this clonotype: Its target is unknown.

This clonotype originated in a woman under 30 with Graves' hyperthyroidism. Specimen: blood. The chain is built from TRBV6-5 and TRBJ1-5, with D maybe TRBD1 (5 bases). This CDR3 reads CASIKGKAGQPQHF. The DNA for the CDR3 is TGTGCCAGCATCAAGGGGAAGGCGGGGCAGCCCCAGCATTTT.